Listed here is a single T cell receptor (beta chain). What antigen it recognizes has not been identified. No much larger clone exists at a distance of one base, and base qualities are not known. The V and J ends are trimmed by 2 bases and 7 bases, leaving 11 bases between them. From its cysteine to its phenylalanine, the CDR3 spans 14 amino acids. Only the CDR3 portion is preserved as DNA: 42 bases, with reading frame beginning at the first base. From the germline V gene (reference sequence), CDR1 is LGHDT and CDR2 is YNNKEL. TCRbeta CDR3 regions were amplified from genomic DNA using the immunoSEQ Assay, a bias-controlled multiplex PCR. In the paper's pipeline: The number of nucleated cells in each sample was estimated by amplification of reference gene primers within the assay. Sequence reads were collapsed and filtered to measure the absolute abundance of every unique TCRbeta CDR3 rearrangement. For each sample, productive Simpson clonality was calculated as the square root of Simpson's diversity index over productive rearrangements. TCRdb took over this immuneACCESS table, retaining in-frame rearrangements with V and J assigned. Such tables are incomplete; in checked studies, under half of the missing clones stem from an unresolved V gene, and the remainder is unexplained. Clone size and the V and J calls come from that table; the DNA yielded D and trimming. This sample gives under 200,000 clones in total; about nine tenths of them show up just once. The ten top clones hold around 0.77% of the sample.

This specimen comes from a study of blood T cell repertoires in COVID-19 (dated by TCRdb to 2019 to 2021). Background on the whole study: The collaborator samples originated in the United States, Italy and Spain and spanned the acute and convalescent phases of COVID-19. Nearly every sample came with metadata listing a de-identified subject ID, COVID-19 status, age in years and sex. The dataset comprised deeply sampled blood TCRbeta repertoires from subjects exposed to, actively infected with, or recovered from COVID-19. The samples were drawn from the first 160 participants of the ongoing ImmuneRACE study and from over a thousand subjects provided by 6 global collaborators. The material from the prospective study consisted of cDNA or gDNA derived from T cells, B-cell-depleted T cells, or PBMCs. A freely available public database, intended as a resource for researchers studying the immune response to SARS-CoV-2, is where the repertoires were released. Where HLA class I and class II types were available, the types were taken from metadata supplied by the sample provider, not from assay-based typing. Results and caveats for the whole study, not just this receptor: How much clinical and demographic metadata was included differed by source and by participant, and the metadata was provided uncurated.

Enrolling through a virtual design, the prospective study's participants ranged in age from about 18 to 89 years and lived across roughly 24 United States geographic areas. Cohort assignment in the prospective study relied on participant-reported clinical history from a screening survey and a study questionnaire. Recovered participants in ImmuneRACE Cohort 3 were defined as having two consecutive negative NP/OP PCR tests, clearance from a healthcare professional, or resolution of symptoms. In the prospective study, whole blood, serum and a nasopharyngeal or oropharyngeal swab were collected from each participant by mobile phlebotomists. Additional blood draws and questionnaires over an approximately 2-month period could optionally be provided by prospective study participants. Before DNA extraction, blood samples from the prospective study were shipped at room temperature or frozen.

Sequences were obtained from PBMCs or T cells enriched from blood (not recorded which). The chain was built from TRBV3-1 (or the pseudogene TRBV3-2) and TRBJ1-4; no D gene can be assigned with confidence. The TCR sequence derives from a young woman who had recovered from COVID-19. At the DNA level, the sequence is TGTGCCAGCAGCCAATCTACCCGGGGTGAAAAACTGTTTTTT. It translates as CASSQSTRGEKLFF.